The 13 T cell receptor beta chains presented below share a single source sample, sequenced in a study of shared clonotypes between healthy human individuals. The protocol was immunoSEQ multiplex PCR, while the TCRdb copy is restricted to in-frame clones and leaves out a portion. This table has about 340,000 clones, roughly 80% appearing once. The sequencing input was memory CD4+ T cells sorted from blood. The subset: CD45RA-negative fraction. These receptors were collected from a young man in good health.

This rearrangement joins TRBV5-1 to TRBJ2-7; tentative D call: TRBD2 (6 bases). The CDR3 loop spans 15 amino acids. V was clipped by 0 bases and J by 1 base, with 11 bases between them. Looked up from germline, CDR1 is SGHRS and CDR2 is YFSETQ. The CDR3 loop reads CASSLGLEVSYEQYF. The CDR3 DNA sequence: TGCGCCAGCAGCTTGGGACTAGAAGTTTCCTACGAGCAGTACTTC.

This clone has a single count. The genes are TRBV29-1 and TRBJ1-5, with D possibly being TRBD1 (6 bases). There are 13 residues in the CDR3. From germline, CDR1 is SQVTM and CDR2 ANQGSEA. V lost 7 bases to trimming and J lost 5 bases, with 15 bases between them. The CDR3 is CSAIGQRDQPQHF. CDR3 sequence (DNA): TGCAGCGCCATTGGACAGAGGGATCAGCCCCAGCATTTT.

This clone has only a few counts. The chain uses TRBV7-9 and TRBJ2-2; D remains unclear. The length of the CDR3 is 13 residues. CDR1 is SEHNR and CDR2 is FQNEAQ in the germline V gene (reference sequence). Trimming pared 2 bases from V and 6 bases from J, leaving 7 bases between. DNA for the CDR3: TGTGCCAGCAGCTTATCGTCGGCCGGGGAGCTGTTTTTT. It yields the protein CASSLSSAGELFF. The full variable domain, rest sourced from reference TRBV7-9 and TRBJ2-2, is DTGVSQNPRHKITKRGQNVTFRCDPISEHNRLYWYRQTLGQGPEFLTYFQNEAQLEKSRLLSDRFSAERPKGSFSTLEIQRTEQGDSAMYLCASSLSSAGELFFGEGSRLTVL.

With regard to this clone: This may stem from a read error, because a much larger clone lies one nucleotide away. The chain is built from TRBV6-1 and TRBJ1-2, with a possible D match to TRBD1 (6 bases). This CDR3 contains 14 residues. CDR1 is MNHNS and CDR2 is SASEGT in the germline V gene. CDR3 protein: CASEMDRPNYDYTF. The CDR3 DNA reads as TGTGCCAGCGAGATGGACAGACCTAACTATGACTACACCTTC.

J is TRBJ2-7 and V is TRBV5-1, with D possibly matching TRBD1 (5 bases). The V and J ends lost 2 bases and 3 bases respectively, with 9 bases between them. Germline CDR1 is SGHRS and CDR2 is YFSETQ. This CDR3 has 13 amino acids. This CDR3 reads CASSFDSNYEQYF. The CDR3 DNA reads as TGCGCCAGCAGCTTCGACAGTAACTACGAGCAGTACTTC.

In the case of this clone: Distinct nucleotide sequences in the sample also encode this CDR3. The V call is TRBV18, the J call TRBJ2-2, with D unresolved. Germline V CDR1 and CDR2: KGHSH, LQKENI. This CDR3 is built from 11 residues. V lost 5 bases, J lost 5 bases, and 3 bases lay in between. The CDR3 is CASSRTGELFF. Here the CDR3 DNA reads TGTGCCAGCTCAAGGACCGGGGAGCTGTTTTTT.

V usage is TRBV10-3 and J usage is TRBJ2-2; 9 bases are a match to TRBD1. The CDR3 is 17 amino acids. Germline lookup yields CDR1 ENHRY and CDR2 SYGVKD. V lost 0 bases to trimming and J lost 7 bases; unmatched junction nucleotides: 9. The CDR3 protein is CAISESGQGMVIGELFF. For the CDR3, the DNA is TGTGCCATCAGTGAGTCAGGACAGGGGATGGTAATCGGGGAGCTGTTTTTT.

This clone was seen more than once but under ten times. The V call is TRBV2, the J call TRBJ1-5; no clear D gene. This CDR3 has 13 residues. Germline V lookup: CDR1 SNHLY, CDR2 FYNNEI. The V end lost 4 bases, the J end lost 6 bases, and 10 bases lay between the germline ends. The CDR3 loop is CASSVRAAQPQHF. In DNA form, the CDR3 reads TGTGCCAGCAGTGTGAGGGCAGCTCAGCCCCAGCATTTT. Combining the CDR3 with reference TRBV2 and TRBJ1-5 gives the whole variable domain EPEVTQTPSHQVTQMGQEVILRCVPISNHLYFYWYRQILGQKVEFLVSFYNNEISEKSEIFDDQFSVERPDGSNFTLKIRSTKLEDSAMYFCASSVRAAQPQHFGDGTRLSIL.

V gene TRBV15 combines with J gene TRBJ2-7, with D perhaps being TRBD1 or TRBD2 (6 bases each). The V gene lost 5 bases and the J gene lost 3 bases, with 14 bases spanning the gap. Germline CDR1 LNHNV, CDR2 YYDKDF (reference sequence). The CDR3 is 14 residues long. The CDR3 DNA reads TGTGCCACCAGCCCCGGCGGGACAAGCTACGAGCAGTACTTC. Translation gives CATSPGGTSYEQYF.

The J gene is TRBJ2-5, the V gene TRBV10-3, with TRBD1 identical over 7 bases. V lost 1 base, J lost 5 bases, and 7 bases stayed unmatched. This CDR3 contains 15 residues. Germline V gene sequence: CDR1 ENHRY, CDR2 SYGVKD. CDR3 loop: CAISELGTDGETQYF. The CDR3 nucleotides read TGTGCCATCAGTGAGTTAGGGACAGACGGTGAGACCCAGTACTTC.

Concerning this clone: The sample holds other DNA sequences that translate to the same CDR3. The chain carries TRBV7-9 and TRBJ1-5; the D gene is possibly TRBD1 (5 bases). The germline V and J ends were trimmed by 0 bases and 0 bases, with 6 bases remaining between them. There are 15 residues in the CDR3. In germline, CDR1 is SEHNR, CDR2 FQNEAQ (reference sequence). The CDR3, as DNA: TGTGCCAGCAGCTTAGCAGGGGATAGCAATCAGCCCCAGCATTTT. Its protein product is CASSLAGDSNQPQHF. Full variable domain (outside the CDR3, taken from reference TRBV7-9 and TRBJ1-5): DTGVSQNPRHKITKRGQNVTFRCDPISEHNRLYWYRQTLGQGPEFLTYFQNEAQLEKSRLLSDRFSAERPKGSFSTLEIQRTEQGDSAMYLCASSLAGDSNQPQHFGDGTRLSIL.

This chain connects TRBV5-1 to TRBJ1-5; 7 nucleotides agree with TRBD1. Germline CDR1 is SGHRS and CDR2 is YFSETQ. The CDR3 has 15 residues. Trimming removed 0 bases from V and 4 bases from J; junction bases left unmatched: 4. The CDR3 is CASSLAPTGNQPQHF. CDR3 sequence (DNA): TGCGCCAGCAGCTTGGCCCCGACAGGGAATCAGCCCCAGCATTTT.

The chain recombines TRBV18 with TRBJ2-1; weak D call: TRBD2 (5 bases). This CDR3 has 14 amino acids. V was trimmed by 3 bases and J by 7 bases, leaving 13 bases between them. Germline values: CDR1 KGHSH, CDR2 LQKENI. CDR3 residues: CASSPGLGRNEQFF. In nucleotides, the CDR3 is TGTGCCAGCTCACCCGGGCTAGGGAGAAATGAGCAGTTCTTC. The full variable domain, with the rest looked up from reference TRBV18 and TRBJ2-1, is NAGVMQNPRHLVRRRGQEARLRCSPMKGHSHVYWYRQLPEEGLKFMVYLQKENIIDESGMPKERFSAEFPKEGPSILRIQQVVRGDSAAYFCASSPGLGRNEQFFGPGTRLTVL.